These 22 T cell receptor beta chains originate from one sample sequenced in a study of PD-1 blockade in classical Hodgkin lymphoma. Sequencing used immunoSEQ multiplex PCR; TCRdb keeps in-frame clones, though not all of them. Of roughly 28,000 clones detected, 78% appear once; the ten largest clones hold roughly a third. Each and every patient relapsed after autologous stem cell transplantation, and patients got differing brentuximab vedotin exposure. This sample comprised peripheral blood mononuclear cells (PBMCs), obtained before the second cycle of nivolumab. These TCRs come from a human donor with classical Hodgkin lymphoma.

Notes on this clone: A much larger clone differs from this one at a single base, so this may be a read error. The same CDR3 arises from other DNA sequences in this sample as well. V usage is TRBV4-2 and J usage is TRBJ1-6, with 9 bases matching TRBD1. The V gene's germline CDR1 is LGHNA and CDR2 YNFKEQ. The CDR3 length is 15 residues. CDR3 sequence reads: CASSQPGQGPSPLHF. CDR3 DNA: TGTGCTAGCAGCCAACCGGGACAGGGACCATCACCCCTCCACTTT.

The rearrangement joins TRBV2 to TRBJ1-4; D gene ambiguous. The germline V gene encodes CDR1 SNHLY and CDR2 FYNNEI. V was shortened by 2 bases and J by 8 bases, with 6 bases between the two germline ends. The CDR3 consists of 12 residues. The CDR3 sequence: CASSEIKEKLFF. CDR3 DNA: TGTGCCAGCAGTGAAATTAAGGAAAAACTGTTTTTT.

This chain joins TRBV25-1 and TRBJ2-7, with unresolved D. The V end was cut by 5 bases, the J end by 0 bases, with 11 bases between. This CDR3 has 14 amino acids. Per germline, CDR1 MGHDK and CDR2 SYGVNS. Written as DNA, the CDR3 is TGTGCCAGCAGTCCTCTCGGCCTCTCCTACGAGCAGTACTTC. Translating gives CASSPLGLSYEQYF.

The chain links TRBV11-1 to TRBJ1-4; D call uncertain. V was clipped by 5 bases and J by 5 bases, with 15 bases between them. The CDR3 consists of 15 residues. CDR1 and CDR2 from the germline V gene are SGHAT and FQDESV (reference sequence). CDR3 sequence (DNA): TGTGCCAGCAGCCCTTTAGGAGCCGCGAATGAAAAACTGTTTTTT. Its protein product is CASSPLGAANEKLFF.

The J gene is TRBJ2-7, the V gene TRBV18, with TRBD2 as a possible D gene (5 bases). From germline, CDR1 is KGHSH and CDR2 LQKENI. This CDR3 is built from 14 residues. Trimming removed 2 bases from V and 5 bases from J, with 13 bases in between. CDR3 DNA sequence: TGTGCCAGCTCACCAGAAGCCCGGGGTCACGAGCAGTACTTC. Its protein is CASSPEARGHEQYF.

The CDR3 coding sequence is TGTGCCAGCTCACTAGATTCATGGTCGGGCACTGAAGCTTTCTTT. Protein sequence: CASSLDSWSGTEAFF. The J gene is TRBJ1-1, the V gene TRBV18; D is unclear. Germline V gives CDR1 KGHSH, CDR2 LQKENI. CDR3 length: 15 amino acids. Trimming took 4 bases from V and 4 from J, leaving 16 bases between them.

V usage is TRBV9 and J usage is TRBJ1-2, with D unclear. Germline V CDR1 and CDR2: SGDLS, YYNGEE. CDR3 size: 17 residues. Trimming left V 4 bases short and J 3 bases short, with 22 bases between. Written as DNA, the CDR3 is TGTGCCAGCAGCCCAGAACTAGGAAGGGCTCAATACTATGGCTACACCTTC. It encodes CASSPELGRAQYYGYTF.

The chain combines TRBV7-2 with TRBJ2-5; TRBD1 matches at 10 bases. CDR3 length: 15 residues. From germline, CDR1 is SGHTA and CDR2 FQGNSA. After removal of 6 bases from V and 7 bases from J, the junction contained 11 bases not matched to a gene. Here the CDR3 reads CASRPGTGVVGTQYF. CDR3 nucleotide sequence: TGTGCCAGCAGGCCCGGGACAGGGGTGGTTGGGACCCAGTACTTC.

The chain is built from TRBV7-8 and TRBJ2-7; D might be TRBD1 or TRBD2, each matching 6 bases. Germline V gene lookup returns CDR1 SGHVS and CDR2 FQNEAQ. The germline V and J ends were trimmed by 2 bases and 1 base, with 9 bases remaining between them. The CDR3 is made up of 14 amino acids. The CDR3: CASSLQGGSYEQYF. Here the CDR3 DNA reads TGTGCCAGCAGCTTACAAGGGGGGTCCTACGAGCAGTACTTC. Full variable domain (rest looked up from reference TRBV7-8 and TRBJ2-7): GAGVSQSPRYKVAKRGQDVALRCDPISGHVSLFWYQQALGQGPEFLTYFQNEAQLDKSGLPSDRFFAERPEGSVSTLKIQRTQQEDSAVYLCASSLQGGSYEQYFGPGTRLTVT.

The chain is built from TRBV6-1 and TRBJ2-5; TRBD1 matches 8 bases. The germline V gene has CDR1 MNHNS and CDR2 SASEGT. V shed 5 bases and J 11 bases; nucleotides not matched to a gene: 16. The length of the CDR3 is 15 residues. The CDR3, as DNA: TGTGCCAGCAGTCTTCCGACAGGGGCGGGCTATGAGCAGTACTTC. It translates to CASSLPTGAGYEQYF.

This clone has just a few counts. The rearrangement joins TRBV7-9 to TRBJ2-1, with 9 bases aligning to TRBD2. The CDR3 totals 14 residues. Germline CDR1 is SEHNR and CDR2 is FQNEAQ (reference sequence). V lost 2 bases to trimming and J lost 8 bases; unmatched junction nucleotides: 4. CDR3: CASSLLSGGHEQFF. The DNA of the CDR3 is TGTGCCAGCAGCTTACTTAGCGGGGGCCATGAGCAGTTCTTC. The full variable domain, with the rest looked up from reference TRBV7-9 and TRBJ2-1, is DTGVSQNPRHKITKRGQNVTFRCDPISEHNRLYWYRQTLGQGPEFLTYFQNEAQLEKSRLLSDRFSAERPKGSFSTLEIQRTEQGDSAMYLCASSLLSGGHEQFFGPGTRLTVL.

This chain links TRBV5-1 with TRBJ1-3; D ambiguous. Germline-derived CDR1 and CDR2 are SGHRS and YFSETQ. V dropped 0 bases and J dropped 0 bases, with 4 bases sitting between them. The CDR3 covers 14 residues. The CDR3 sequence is CASSLDHSGNTIYF. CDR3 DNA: TGCGCCAGCAGCTTGGATCACTCTGGAAACACCATATATTTT. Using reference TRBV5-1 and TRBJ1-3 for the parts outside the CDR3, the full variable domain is KAGVTQTPRYLIKTRGQQVTLSCSPISGHRSVSWYQQTPGQGLQFLFEYFSETQRNKGNFPGRFSGRQFSNSRSEMNVSTLELGDSALYLCASSLDHSGNTIYFGEGSWLTVV.

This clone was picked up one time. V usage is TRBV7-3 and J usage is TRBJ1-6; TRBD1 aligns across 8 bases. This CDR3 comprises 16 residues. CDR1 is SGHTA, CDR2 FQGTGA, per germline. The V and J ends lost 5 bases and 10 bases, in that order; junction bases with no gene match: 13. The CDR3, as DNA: TGTGCCAGCAGCCCCCCGCGGTCGGACAGGGACTCACCCCTCCACTTT. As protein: CASSPPRSDRDSPLHF.

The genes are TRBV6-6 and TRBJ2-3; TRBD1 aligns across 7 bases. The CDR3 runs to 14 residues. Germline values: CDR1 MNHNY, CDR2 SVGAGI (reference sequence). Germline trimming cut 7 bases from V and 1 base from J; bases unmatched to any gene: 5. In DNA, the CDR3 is TGTGCCAGCAACCGGGACAGTGGCACAGATACGCAGTATTTT. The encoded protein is CASNRDSGTDTQYF.

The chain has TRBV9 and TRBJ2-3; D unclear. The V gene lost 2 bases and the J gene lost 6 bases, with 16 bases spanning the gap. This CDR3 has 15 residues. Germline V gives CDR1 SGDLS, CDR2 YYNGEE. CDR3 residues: CASSVSSFSRDTQYF. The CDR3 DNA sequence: TGTGCCAGCAGCGTCTCCTCCTTTAGCCGGGATACGCAGTATTTT.

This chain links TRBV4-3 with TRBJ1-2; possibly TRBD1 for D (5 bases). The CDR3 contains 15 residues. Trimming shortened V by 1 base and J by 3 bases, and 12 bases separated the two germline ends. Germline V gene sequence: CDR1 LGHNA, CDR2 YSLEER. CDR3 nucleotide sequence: TGCGCCAGCAGCCAAGGCCCAGGGAAGCACTATGGCTACACCTTC. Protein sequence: CASSQGPGKHYGYTF.

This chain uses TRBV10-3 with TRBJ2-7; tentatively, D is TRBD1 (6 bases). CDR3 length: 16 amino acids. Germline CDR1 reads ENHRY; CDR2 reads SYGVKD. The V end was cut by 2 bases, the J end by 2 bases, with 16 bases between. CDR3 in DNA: TGTGCCATCAGTGAGCTGCAGGGGCCCCGCGCCTACGAGCAGTACTTC. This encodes CAISELQGPRAYEQYF.

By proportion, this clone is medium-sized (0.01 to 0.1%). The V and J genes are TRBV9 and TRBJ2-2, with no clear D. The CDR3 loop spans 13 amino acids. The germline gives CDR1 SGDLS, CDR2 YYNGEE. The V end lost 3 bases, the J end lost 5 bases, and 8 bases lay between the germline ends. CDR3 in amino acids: CASSGLGTGELFF. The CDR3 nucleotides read TGTGCCAGCAGCGGACTTGGGACCGGGGAGCTGTTTTTT.

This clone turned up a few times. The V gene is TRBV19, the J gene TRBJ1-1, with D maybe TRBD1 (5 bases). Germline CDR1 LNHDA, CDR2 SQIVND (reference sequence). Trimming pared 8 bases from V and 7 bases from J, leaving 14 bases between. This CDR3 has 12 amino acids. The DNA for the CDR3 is TGTGCCAGTCCTCCCAGGGTCTATGAAGCTTTCTTT. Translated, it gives CASPPRVYEAFF.

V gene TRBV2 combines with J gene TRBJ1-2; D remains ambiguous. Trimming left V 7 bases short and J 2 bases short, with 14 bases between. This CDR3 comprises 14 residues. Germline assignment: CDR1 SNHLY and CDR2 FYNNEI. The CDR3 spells CASTQEEGNYGYTF. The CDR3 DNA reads TGTGCCAGCACCCAAGAGGAGGGAAACTATGGCTACACCTTC.

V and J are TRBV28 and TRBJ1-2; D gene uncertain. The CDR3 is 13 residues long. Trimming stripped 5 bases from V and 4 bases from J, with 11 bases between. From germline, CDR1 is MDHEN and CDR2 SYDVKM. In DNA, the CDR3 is TGTGCCAGCAGTCGGCCAGAGGCCTATGGCTACACCTTC. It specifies CASSRPEAYGYTF.

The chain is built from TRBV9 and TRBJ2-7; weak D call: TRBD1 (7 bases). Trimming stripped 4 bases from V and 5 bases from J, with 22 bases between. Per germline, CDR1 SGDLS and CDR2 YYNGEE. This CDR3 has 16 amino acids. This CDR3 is CASSPPGGQSFHEQYF. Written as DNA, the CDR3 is TGTGCCAGCAGCCCTCCCGGGGGACAGTCCTTCCACGAGCAGTACTTC.